This T cell receptor (beta chain) was captured by sequencing in a study of blood T cell repertoires in COVID-19. Study overall: The United States, Italy and Spain supplied acute and convalescent COVID-19 samples.

The age range of participants was 18 to 89 years, with residence in about 25 US areas. Participants' own reports of clinical history determined their cohort assignment. TCRdb keeps only in-frame clones here, not all; method: immunoSEQ multiplex PCR. The data hold 300,000 to 450,000 clones, with roughly 87% observed a single time. The CDR3 totals 14 residues. V was trimmed by 0 bases and J by 4 bases, leaving 10 bases between them. Germline CDR1 reads SGHNT; CDR2 reads YYREEE (reference sequence). Sequenced sample: PBMCs or T cells enriched from blood (not recorded which). The clonotype originates from a woman aged 25 to 39 who had recovered from COVID-19. The rearrangement joins TRBV5-4 to TRBJ1-2; no firm D call. This CDR3 is CASSLEGEAYGYTF. Here the CDR3 DNA reads TGTGCCAGCAGCTTGGAAGGCGAGGCCTATGGCTACACCTTC.